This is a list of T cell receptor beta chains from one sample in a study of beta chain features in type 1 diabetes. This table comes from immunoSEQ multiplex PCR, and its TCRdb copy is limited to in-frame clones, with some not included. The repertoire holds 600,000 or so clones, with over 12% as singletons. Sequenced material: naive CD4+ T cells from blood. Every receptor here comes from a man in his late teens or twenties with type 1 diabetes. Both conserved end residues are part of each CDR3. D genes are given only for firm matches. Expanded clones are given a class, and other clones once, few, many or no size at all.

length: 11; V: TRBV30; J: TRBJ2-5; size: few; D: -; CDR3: CAWSGEETQYF; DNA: TGTGCCTGGAGTGGGGAGGAGACCCAGTACTTC
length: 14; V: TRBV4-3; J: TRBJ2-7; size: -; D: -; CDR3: CASSQDLLSYEQYF; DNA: TGCGCCAGCAGCCAAGATCTGCTATCCTACGAGCAGTACTTC
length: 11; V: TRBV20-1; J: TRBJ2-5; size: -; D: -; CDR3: CSGGPTATQYF; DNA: TGCAGTGGAGGCCCGACCGCGACCCAGTACTTC
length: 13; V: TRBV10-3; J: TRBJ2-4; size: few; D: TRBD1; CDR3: CAISESRQGTQYF; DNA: TGTGCCATCAGTGAGTCTAGACAGGGAACACAGTACTTC
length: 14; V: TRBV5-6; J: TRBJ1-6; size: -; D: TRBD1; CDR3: CASSFGQGNSPLHF; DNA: TGTGCCAGCAGCTTTGGACAGGGCAATTCACCCCTCCACTTT
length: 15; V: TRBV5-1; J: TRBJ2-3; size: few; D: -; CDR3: CASSSSGDTTDTQYF; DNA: TGCGCCAGCAGCTCCAGCGGCGACACCACAGATACGCAGTATTTT
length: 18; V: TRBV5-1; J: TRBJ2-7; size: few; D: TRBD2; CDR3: CASSSGTSGIPSSYEQYF; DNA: TGCGCCAGCAGCTCCGGGACTAGCGGGATCCCGAGCTCCTACGAGCAGTACTTC
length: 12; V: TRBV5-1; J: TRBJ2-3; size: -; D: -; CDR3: CASSLSADTQYF; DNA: TGCGCCAGCAGCTTGTCCGCAGATACGCAGTATTTT
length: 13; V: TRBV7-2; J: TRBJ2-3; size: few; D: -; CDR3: CASSPSGTDTQYF; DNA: TGTGCCAGCAGCCCCTCCGGGACAGATACGCAGTATTTT
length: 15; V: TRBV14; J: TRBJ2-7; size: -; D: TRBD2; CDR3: CASSPPRTSGYEQYF; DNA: TGTGCCAGCAGCCCTCCGAGGACTAGCGGCTACGAGCAGTACTTC
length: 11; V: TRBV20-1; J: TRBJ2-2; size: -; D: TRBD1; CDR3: CSASDRERKLF; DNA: TGCAGTGCTAGTGACAGGGAGCGGAAGCTTTTT
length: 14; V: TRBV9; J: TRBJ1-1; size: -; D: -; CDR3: CASSVEPLNTEAFF; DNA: TGTGCCAGCAGCGTAGAACCGCTCAACACTGAAGCTTTCTTT
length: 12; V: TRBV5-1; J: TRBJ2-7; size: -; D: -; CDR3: CASSLDTYEQYF; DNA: TGCGCCAGCAGTTTGGATACCTACGAGCAGTACTTC
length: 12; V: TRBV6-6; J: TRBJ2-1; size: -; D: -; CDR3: CASSLGVNEQFF; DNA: TGTGCCAGCAGTTTAGGGGTCAATGAGCAGTTCTTC
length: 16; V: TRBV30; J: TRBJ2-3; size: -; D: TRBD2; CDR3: CAWSRRGGSGTDTQYF; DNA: TGTGCCTGGAGTCGTAGGGGAGGGAGCGGCACAGATACGCAGTATTTT
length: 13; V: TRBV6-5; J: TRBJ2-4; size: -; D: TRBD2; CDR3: CASSYSIGGRADF; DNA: TGTGCCAGCAGTTACTCGATCGGCGGGAGGGCCGACTTC
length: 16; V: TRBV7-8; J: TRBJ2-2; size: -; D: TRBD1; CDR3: CASSSTDRFGTGELFF; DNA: TGTGCCAGCAGCTCCACGGACAGGTTCGGGACCGGGGAGCTGTTTTTT
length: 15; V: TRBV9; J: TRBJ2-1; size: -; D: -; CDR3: CASSVLGNDYNEQFF; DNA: TGTGCCAGCAGCGTCCTGGGGAACGACTACAATGAGCAGTTCTTC
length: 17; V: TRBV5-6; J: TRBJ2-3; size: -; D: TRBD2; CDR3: CASSASSGGVSTDTQYF; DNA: TGTGCCAGCAGCGCGTCTAGCGGGGGAGTTAGCACAGATACGCAGTATTTT
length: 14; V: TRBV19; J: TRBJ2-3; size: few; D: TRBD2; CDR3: CASSMSTERGTQYF; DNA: TGTGCCAGTAGTATGTCAACGGAGCGGGGGACGCAGTATTTT
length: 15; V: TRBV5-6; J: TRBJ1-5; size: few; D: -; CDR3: CASSSNGRPNQPQHF; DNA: TGTGCCAGCAGCAGCAATGGCAGACCCAATCAGCCCCAGCATTTT
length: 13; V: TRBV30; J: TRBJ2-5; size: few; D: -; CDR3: CAWSSLDGETQYF; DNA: TGTGCCTGGAGTTCACTAGATGGTGAGACCCAGTACTTC
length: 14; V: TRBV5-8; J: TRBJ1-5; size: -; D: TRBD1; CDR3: CASSSTGWDQPQHF; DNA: TGTGCCAGCAGCTCGACAGGGTGGGATCAGCCCCAGCATTTT
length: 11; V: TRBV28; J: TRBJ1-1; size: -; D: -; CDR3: CASSPARESFF; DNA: TGTGCCAGCAGCCCGGCCAGGGAATCTTTCTTT
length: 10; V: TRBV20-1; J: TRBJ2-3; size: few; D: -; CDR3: CSAPGTTQYF; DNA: TGCAGTGCGCCCGGGACTACGCAGTATTTT
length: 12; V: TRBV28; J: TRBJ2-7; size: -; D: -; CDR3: CASTTSGGGQYF; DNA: TGTGCCAGCACCACTTCGGGGGGCGGGCAGTACTTC
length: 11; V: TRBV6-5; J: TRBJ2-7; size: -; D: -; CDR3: CASRTTVEQYF; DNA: TGTGCCAGCAGGACGACAGTCGAGCAGTACTTC
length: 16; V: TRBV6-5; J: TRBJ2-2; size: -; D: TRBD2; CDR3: CASSYSSTSGVWELFF; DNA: TGTGCCAGCAGTTACTCGAGTACTAGCGGGGTGTGGGAGCTGTTTTTT
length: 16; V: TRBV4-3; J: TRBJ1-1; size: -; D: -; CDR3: CASSQDRSPAGTEAFF; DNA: TGCGCCAGCAGCCAAGATCGATCGCCGGCGGGGACTGAAGCTTTCTTT
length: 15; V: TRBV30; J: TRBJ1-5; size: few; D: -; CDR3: CAWNPGGIGSQPQHF; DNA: TGTGCCTGGAACCCGGGAGGGATTGGGAGCCAGCCCCAGCATTTT
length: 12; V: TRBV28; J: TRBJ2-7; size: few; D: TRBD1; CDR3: CATRQGNYEQYF; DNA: TGTGCCACCAGACAGGGTAACTACGAGCAGTACTTC
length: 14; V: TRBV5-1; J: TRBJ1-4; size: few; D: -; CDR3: CASSLGRFNEKLFF; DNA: TGCGCCAGCAGCTTGGGGCGGTTTAATGAAAAACTGTTTTTT
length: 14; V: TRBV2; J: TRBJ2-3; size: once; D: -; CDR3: CATLRERITDTQYF; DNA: TGTGCCACCTTGAGGGAGCGGATCACAGATACGCAGTATTTT
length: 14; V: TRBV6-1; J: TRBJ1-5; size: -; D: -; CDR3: CASSEASRNQPQHF; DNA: TGTGCCAGCAGTGAAGCTTCGAGAAATCAGCCCCAGCATTTT
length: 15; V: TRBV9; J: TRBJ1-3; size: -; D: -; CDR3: CASSPRSGPGNTIYF; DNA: TGTGCCAGCAGCCCGCGGTCGGGGCCTGGAAACACCATATATTTT
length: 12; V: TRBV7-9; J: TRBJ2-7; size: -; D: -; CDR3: CASRPESYEQYF; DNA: TGTGCCAGCAGACCAGAGTCCTACGAGCAGTACTTC
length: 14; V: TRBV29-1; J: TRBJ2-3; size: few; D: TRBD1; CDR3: CSVSTGAFTDTQYF; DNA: TGCAGCGTCTCGACAGGGGCTTTCACAGATACGCAGTATTTT
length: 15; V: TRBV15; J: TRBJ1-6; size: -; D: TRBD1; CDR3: CATSSGQGLVSPLHF; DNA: TGTGCCACCAGCAGCGGACAGGGGCTGGTTTCACCCCTCCACTTT
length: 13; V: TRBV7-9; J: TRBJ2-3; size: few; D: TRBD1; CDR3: CASSRTGADTQYF; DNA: TGTGCCAGCAGCCGGACAGGGGCAGATACGCAGTATTTT
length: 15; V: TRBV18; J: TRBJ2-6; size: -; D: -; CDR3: CASSAYRAGANVLTF; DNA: TGTGCCAGCTCAGCTTACAGGGCTGGGGCCAACGTCCTGACTTTC